This is a list of T cell receptor beta chains from one sample in a study of Graves' ophthalmopathy and Graves' hyperthyroidism. TCRdb reprocessed the multiplex PCR reads via MiXCR and lists one record per CDR3 protein. The data show more than 150,000 distinct CDR3 sequences, around two fifths seen once. The sample taken for sequencing was peripheral blood. Source of these receptors: a woman aged 35 to 49 with Graves' ophthalmopathy. The CDR3 runs from the conserved cysteine through the conserved F or W. A D gene is named only where the DNA matches it firmly. Size is stated for part of the rows, as once, few or many counts, or as a class when the clone is expanded.

size	D	J	V	DNA	CDR3
many	.	TRBJ1-5	TRBV7-2	TGTGCCAGCAGCTTAGGAACTGACAGGCCCAACAAGCATTTT	CASSLGTDRPNKHF
many	.	TRBJ1-1	TRBV5-1	TGCGCCAGCAGCATAGGGATGGGCACTGAAGCTTTCTTT	CASSIGMGTEAFF
many	.	TRBJ1-6	TRBV11-2	TGTGCCAGCAGCTTAGCTTTTAGTGCACCCCTCCACTTT	CASSLAFSAPLHF
few	.	TRBJ1-1	TRBV6-2/TRBV6-3	TGTGCCAGCAAAAACCCAGGGGAGAACACTGAAGCTTTCTTT	CASKNPGENTEAFF
many	.	TRBJ1-2	TRBV29-1	TGCAGCGTTCTCACCAACTATGGCTACACCTTC	CSVLTNYGYTF
.	.	TRBJ1-5	TRBV6-2/TRBV6-3	TGTGCCAGCAGTTACCTTCCTAGACATAGCAATCAGCCCCAGCATTTT	CASSYLPRHSNQPQHF
.	TRBD1	TRBJ2-5	TRBV15	TGTGCCACCAGCAGCAACAGGGGGCAGGAGACCCAGTACTTC	CATSSNRGQETQYF
many	.	TRBJ1-2	TRBV20-1	TGCAGTGCTAGAGGCTCAGGGACAACGAACTATGGCTACACCTTC	CSARGSGTTNYGYTF
many	TRBD1	TRBJ2-2	TRBV7-2	TGTGCCAGCAGCAACAGGGGTGGGGACGCCGGGGAGCTGTTTTTT	CASSNRGGDAGELFF
few	TRBD1	TRBJ1-2	TRBV6-5	TGTGCCAGCAGTTACGCAGACAGGGACGGGATTGAGGGCTACACCTTC	CASSYADRDGIEGYTF
once	TRBD1	TRBJ2-7	TRBV28	TGTGCCAGCAGTTTAGCGACAGGGGAAGACTACGAGCAGTACTTC	CASSLATGEDYEQYF
many	TRBD1	TRBJ1-2	TRBV6-5	TGTGCCAGCAGTTACCGGACAGGGCTTTACGGCTACACCTTC	CASSYRTGLYGYTF
.	.	TRBJ1-1	TRBV27	TGTGCCAGCAGAGACTGGCAAGCTGAAGCTTTCTTT	CASRDWQAEAFF
.	.	TRBJ2-5	TRBV27	TGTGCCAGCAGTTTGAACGTAGGAGATAAAGAGACCCAGTACTTC	CASSLNVGDKETQYF
.	TRBD1	TRBJ1-6	TRBV12-3/TRBV12-4	TGTGCCAGCAGTTATAAGGGGACAGCTTATAATTCACCCCTCCACTTT	CASSYKGTAYNSPLHF
many	.	TRBJ1-5	TRBV6-5	TGTGCCAGCACAGGGACACAGAATCAGCCCCAGCATTTT	CASTGTQNQPQHF
.	TRBD2	TRBJ2-5	TRBV5-6	TGTGCCAGCAGCGATAGCGGGAGGGTAGGGGAGACCCAGTACTTC	CASSDSGRVGETQYF
.	TRBD1	TRBJ2-5	TRBV7-3	TGTGCCAGCAGATTGACAGGGGGCGAGGGGGAGACCCAGTACTTC	CASRLTGGEGETQYF
many	.	TRBJ1-5	TRBV27	TGTGCCAGCAGATTCGTATTCTCTGGAGATAGCAATCAGCCCCAGCATTTT	CASRFVFSGDSNQPQHF
many	.	TRBJ1-1	TRBV6-4	TGTGCCAGCAGTCCCTATAAGATGTCTCGAATGAACACTGAAGCTTTCTTT	CASSPYKMSRMNTEAFF
.	.	TRBJ1-6	TRBV15	TGTGCCACCAGCAGAGCTGGGCACTCCTATAATTCACCCCTCCACTTT	CATSRAGHSYNSPLHF
.	.	TRBJ1-2	TRBV12-3/TRBV12-4	TGTGCCAGCAGTTTATTAGGACAGTATGGCTACACCTTC	CASSLLGQYGYTF
many	TRBD2	TRBJ2-2	TRBV7-2	TGTGCCAGCAGGGCGGGAGCTAGCACCGGGGAGCTGTTTTTT	CASRAGASTGELFF
.	.	TRBJ2-5	TRBV6-2/TRBV6-3	TGTGCCAGCACCAGCAGCTTGACAGAGACCCAGTACTTC	CASTSSLTETQYF
.	TRBD1	TRBJ1-2	TRBV12-3/TRBV12-4	TGTGCCAGCAGTGGGACAGTCGATGGCTACACCTTC	CASSGTVDGYTF
many	.	TRBJ1-5	TRBV3-1	TGTGCCAGCAGCCAAGGGGGGTTTCAGCCCCAGCATTTT	CASSQGGFQPQHF
many	.	TRBJ1-2	TRBV6-2/TRBV6-3	TGTGCCAGCAGTACACACTATGGCTACACCTTC	CASSTHYGYTF
.	.	TRBJ2-7	TRBV12-3/TRBV12-4	TGTGCCAGCAGTAACTCCCCAAGCTACGAGCAGTACTTC	CASSNSPSYEQYF
many	.	TRBJ2-5	TRBV20-1	TGCAGCGTCCGCGAAGGGGAGACCCAGTACTTC	CSVREGETQYF